One T cell receptor (beta chain) is described in this entry. Its antigen remains unidentified. Qualities for individual bases were not recorded, and no much larger clone is one base off. The data originate from a study of OX40 agonist ivuxolimab in advanced cancers. At the level of the whole study: Ivuxolimab was a fully human IgG2 agonistic monoclonal antibody targeting the costimulatory receptor OX40 (CD134). Intravenous ivuxolimab was administered to patients every 2 weeks at six dose levels: 0.01, 0.1, 0.3, 1.5, 3 and 10 mg/kg. Of the 50 to 55 dose-escalation patients, hepatocellular carcinoma was present in approximately 20, melanoma in around 15, renal cell carcinoma in 9 and head and neck cancer in 9. A male proportion of around 81% and a mean age of around 60 years, ranging from roughly 20 to 80, were recorded for the dose-escalation cohort. Prior anti-PD-1, anti-PD-L1 or anti-CTLA-4 therapy was permitted, and checkpoint inhibitors had been received by about 44% of dose-escalation patients. Partial responses occurred in three dose-escalation patients, of whom one had hepatocellular carcinoma and two had cutaneous melanoma. Peripheral TCRbeta sequencing was intended to test whether TCR sequence diversity was altered and clonal T-cell expansion was caused by ivuxolimab. The paper covers the monotherapy dose-escalation part of the phase I ivuxolimab trial, which included N ≈ 54 patients.

The germline V gene (reference sequence) specifies MNHEY as CDR1 and SMNVEV as CDR2. At the junction V is shortened by 3 bases and J by 6 bases, with 9 bases in between. From the cysteine up to the phenylalanine, the CDR3 has a length of 13 residues. The read is trimmed to its CDR3 DNA, 39 bases read in frame from base 1. The research as a whole found: After ivuxolimab, more expanded clones were found on average in CD8+ T cells than in CD4+ T cells. In partial responders in the 0.1-3.0 mg/kg groups, normalized peripheral clonal expansion was found to be among the lowest, especially among CD8+ T cells. Clonal expansion of both CD4+ and CD8+ blood T cells was observed from baseline to week 6 at doses 0.1 to 3.0 mg/kg. The antigen specificity of the peripheral T cells that underwent clonal expansion was not determined. Low levels of normalized T-cell clonal expansion were also seen in some nonresponding patients.

The trial excluded patients who had a history of autoimmune disease or who were on systemic immunosuppression. Peripheral blood for TCR sequencing was collected from all dose cohorts at baseline, on cycle 4 day 1, and on cycle 7 day 1. Samples came from an open-label, multicenter, first-in-human phase I dose-escalation trial of ivuxolimab. The trial enrolled adults with locally advanced or metastatic head and neck squamous cell, hepatocellular, melanoma or renal cell carcinoma. Before TCR sequencing, CD4+ T cells and CD8+ T cells were sorted from peripheral blood as separate populations. To sequence the TCRbeta CDR3 region, genomic DNA was isolated from the sorted cells. The immunoSEQ Assay was used for sequencing of TCRbeta CDR3 regions. What TCRdb holds here is the immuneACCESS table cut down to in-frame rearrangements. Part of the clones is not present; checked against another copy, under half of the missing clones reflect an unresolved V gene, and the others are unexplained. The sample profile shows under 20,000 clones; over 75% of them were found once. In total, the top ten clones hold 55% to 65% of the sample.

The TCR comes from an adult with an advanced solid tumor such as melanoma, head and neck, liver or kidney cancer. The receptor chain draws on TRBV27 and TRBJ2-1; too little of a D gene remains to name it. The specimen was CD4+ or CD8+ T cells sorted from blood, collected in a trial of the OX40 agonist ivuxolimab. The CDR3 reads CASSLVAANEQFF. At the DNA level, the sequence is TGTGCCAGCAGTTTGGTGGCCGCCAATGAGCAGTTCTTC.